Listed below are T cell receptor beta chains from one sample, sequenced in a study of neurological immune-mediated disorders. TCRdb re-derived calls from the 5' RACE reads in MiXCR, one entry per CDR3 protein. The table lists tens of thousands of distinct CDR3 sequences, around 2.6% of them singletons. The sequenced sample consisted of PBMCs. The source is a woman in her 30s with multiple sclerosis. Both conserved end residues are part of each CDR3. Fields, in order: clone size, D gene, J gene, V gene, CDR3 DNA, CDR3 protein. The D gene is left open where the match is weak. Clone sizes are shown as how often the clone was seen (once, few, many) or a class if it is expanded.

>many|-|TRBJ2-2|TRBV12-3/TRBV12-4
TGTGCCAGCAGTAACACGAACACCGGGGAGCTGTTTTTT
CASSNTNTGELFF
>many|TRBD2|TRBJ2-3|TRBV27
TGTGCCAGCAGTCCAATAGCGGGAGGGACGGATACGCAGTATTTT
CASSPIAGGTDTQYF
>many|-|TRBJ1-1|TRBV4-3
TGCGCCAGCAGCCACGGTGTCGGTCCGAACACTGAAGCTTTCTTT
CASSHGVGPNTEAFF
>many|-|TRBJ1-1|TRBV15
TGTGCCACCAGCAGAGAACGGCGGAACACTGAAGCTTTCTTT
CATSRERRNTEAFF
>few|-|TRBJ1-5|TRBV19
TGTGCCAGTAGTATCCCAGGGACTCGTTTCACTAATCAGCCCCAGCATTTT
CASSIPGTRFTNQPQHF
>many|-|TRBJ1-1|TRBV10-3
TGTGCCATCACCCCGACAGGGAACACTGAAGCTTTCTTT
CAITPTGNTEAFF
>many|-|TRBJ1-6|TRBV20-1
TGCAGTGCTAGAGATCGGGGGCGTTGGAATAATTCACCCCTCCACTTT
CSARDRGRWNNSPLHF
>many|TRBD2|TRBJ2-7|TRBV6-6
TGTGCCAGCAGTTATGGGACTAGCGACTACGAGCAGTACTTC
CASSYGTSDYEQYF
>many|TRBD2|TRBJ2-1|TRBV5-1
TGCGCCAGCAGCTTTACAGGCGGGAGCTTCCTCAATGAGCAGTTCTTC
CASSFTGGSFLNEQFF
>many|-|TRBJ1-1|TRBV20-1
TGCAGTGTCGACGGAGACACTGAAGCTTTCTTT
CSVDGDTEAFF
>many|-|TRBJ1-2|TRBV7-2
TGTGCCAGCAGCCGTTACCCCGGGACGGCTAACTATGGCTACACCTTC
CASSRYPGTANYGYTF
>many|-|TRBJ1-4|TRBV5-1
TGCGCCAGCAGCTCACAGGGCACTAATGAAAAACTGTTTTTT
CASSSQGTNEKLFF
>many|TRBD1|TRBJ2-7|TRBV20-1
TGCAGTGCTATTCTACAGGGGAAACCCGAGCAGTACTTC
CSAILQGKPEQYF
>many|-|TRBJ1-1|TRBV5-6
TGTGCCAGCAGCTTGCCGGGGCAGACTGGTTCTGAAGCTTTCTTT
CASSLPGQTGSEAFF